The rows below give T cell receptor beta chains drawn from one sample of a study of blood T cell repertoires in COVID-19. The assay was immunoSEQ multiplex PCR, and TCRdb's table has in-frame clones only and misses some. The table records approximately 130,000 clones, about 80% of them present only once. The source material was peripheral blood. Source of these receptors: a human donor in a cohort sampled during active COVID-19. Each CDR3 is given with its conserved first and last residue. The order of the fields is CDR3 protein, CDR3 DNA, clone size, D gene, J gene, V gene. A D gene is named only where the DNA matches it firmly. Size tells how often a clone was seen (once, few, many) or the class of an expanded clone, and some rows leave it out.

CASSQVFVAGGTDTQYF TGCGCCAGCAGTCAGGTCTTTGTTGCGGGGGGAACAGATACGCAGTATTTT once TRBD2 TRBJ2-3 TRBV23-1
CASSIPGVYGYTF TGTGCCAGTAGTATACCGGGGGTCTATGGCTACACCTTC . . TRBJ1-2 TRBV19
CASSMLSMPGREKLFF TGTGCCAGTAGTATGTTGTCGATGCCGGGGAGGGAAAAACTGTTTTTT once . TRBJ1-4 TRBV19
CASSLGGTNQPQHF TGTGCCAGCAGTTTAGGAGGGACTAATCAGCCCCAGCATTTT . . TRBJ1-5 TRBV6-5
CASRNLSGGHRETQYF TGTGCCAGCAGGAATCTCAGCGGGGGGCATCGAGAGACCCAGTACTTC . TRBD2 TRBJ2-5 TRBV2
CASSIHRTGAGNEQFF TGTGCCAGTAGTATTCACCGGACAGGGGCAGGCAATGAGCAGTTCTTC . TRBD1 TRBJ2-1 TRBV19
CASSPSQRQPRDTQYF TGTGCCAGCTCACCTTCGCAGAGGCAGCCGAGGGATACGCAGTATTTT . . TRBJ2-3 TRBV18
CASSPRTSKETQYF TGTGCCAGCAGCCCCAGGACTAGCAAGGAGACCCAGTACTTC . TRBD2 TRBJ2-5 TRBV7-2
CASSETGGTPIYF TGTGCCAGCAGTGAGACAGGGGGCACGCCCATATATTTT . TRBD1 TRBJ1-3 TRBV25-1
CASSQTGVSGYTF TGTGCCAGCAGCCAGACAGGGGTTAGCGGCTACACCTTC . TRBD1 TRBJ1-2 TRBV12-3/TRBV12-4
CASSRGLAGGTDTQYF TGTGCCAGTAGTAGGGGACTAGCGGGGGGCACAGATACGCAGTATTTT . TRBD2 TRBJ2-3 TRBV19
CASSEITGKETQYF TGTGCCAGCAGTGAAATTACAGGGAAGGAGACCCAGTACTTC . . TRBJ2-5 TRBV6-1
CASTFRLHRDTQYF TGTGCCAGTACCTTCAGACTACATCGGGATACGCAGTATTTT . . TRBJ2-3 TRBV19
CASSTSPQAYRTF TGTGCCAGTAGTACTTCCCCCCAGGCATATCGAACCTTC . . TRBJ1-2 TRBV19
CASSGGGSSYTF TGTGCCAGCAGCGGGGGGGGCAGCAGCTACACCTTC . . TRBJ1-2 TRBV5-4
CASSPRGYTGTVFKETQYF TGTGCCAGTAGTCCCCGCGGATACACAGGGACAGTTTTTAAAGAGACCCAGTACTTC few TRBD1 TRBJ2-5 TRBV19
CASSLTGTNSPLHF TGTGCCAGCAGCTTAACAGGGACTAATTCACCCCTCCACTTT few . TRBJ1-6 TRBV7-9
CASSLTSGGYQETQYF TGCGCCAGCAGCTTAACTAGCGGGGGATACCAAGAGACCCAGTACTTC . TRBD2 TRBJ2-5 TRBV5-1
CATARGVTEAFF TGTGCCACCGCAAGGGGTGTTACTGAAGCTTTCTTT . . TRBJ1-1 TRBV19
CASSPRALRRTTNTYEQYF TGTGCCAGCAGTCCGCGAGCGTTAAGAAGGACTACAAATACCTACGAGCAGTACTTC . . TRBJ2-7 TRBV12-1
CASSVSPQGGEIFFNSPLHF TGTGCCAGCAGCGTCTCGCCACAGGGAGGGGAGATATTTTTTAATTCACCCCTCCACTTT . . TRBJ1-6 TRBV9
CASSGGFDEQYF TGTGCCAGCAGTGGGGGGTTTGACGAGCAGTACTTC once . TRBJ2-7 TRBV12-3/TRBV12-4
CASSHLGAVETQYF TGTGCCAGCAGCCATCTCGGTGCGGTGGAGACCCAGTACTTC . . TRBJ2-5 TRBV3-1/TRBV3-2
CASSAGNEQFF TGTGCCAGCTCTGCGGGGAATGAGCAGTTCTTC . . TRBJ2-1 TRBV12-3/TRBV12-4
CASREQGGTDTQYF TGTGCCAGCAGGGAACAGGGGGGCACAGATACGCAGTATTTT . TRBD1 TRBJ2-3 TRBV6-4
CASSLGRGYETQYF TGTGCCAGCAGCCTCGGCAGGGGCTATGAGACCCAGTACTTC . . TRBJ2-5 TRBV9
CASSTWTEQETQYF TGTGCCAGCAGTACTTGGACAGAACAAGAGACCCAGTACTTC . . TRBJ2-5 TRBV6-5
CASSAQGAPYNEQFF TGTGCCAGCAGCGCTCAGGGGGCTCCCTACAATGAGCAGTTCTTC . TRBD1 TRBJ2-1 TRBV9
CASSRAQSGAGGSDTQYF TGCGCCAGCAGCCGAGCCCAAAGCGGAGCGGGGGGATCAGATACGCAGTATTTT once TRBD2 TRBJ2-3 TRBV4-1
CSVVPGQAYNEQFF TGCAGCGTTGTACCGGGACAGGCCTACAATGAGCAGTTCTTC . TRBD1 TRBJ2-1 TRBV29-1
CASSFGQGRAGELFF TGTGCCAGCAGCTTCGGACAGGGGAGGGCCGGGGAGCTGTTTTTT many TRBD1 TRBJ2-2 TRBV5-6
CASSLDPFYGYTF TGCGCCAGCAGCCTAGATCCCTTCTATGGCTACACCTTC . . TRBJ1-2 TRBV5-1
CASSQDGGRYNSPLHF TGTGCCAGCAGCCAAGATGGGGGCAGGTATAATTCACCCCTCCACTTT . . TRBJ1-6 TRBV14
CASSLVGGAYNEQFF TGTGCCAGCAGCTTAGTGGGGGGAGCCTACAATGAGCAGTTCTTC . . TRBJ2-1 TRBV7-3
CASSSDRVNYGYTF TGTGCCAGCAGCTCGGACAGGGTGAACTATGGCTACACCTTC . TRBD1 TRBJ1-2 TRBV6-5
CASSLDRTYEQYF TGTGCCAGCAGCTTGGACAGGACCTACGAGCAGTACTTC . . TRBJ2-7 TRBV5-5